The TCR beta chain under discussion was sequenced for a study of T cells in localized non-small cell lung cancer. Study conclusions and caveats: Sequencing covered just one tumor region, so heterogeneity cannot be ruled out. Clonality peaked in uninvolved adjacent lung rather than tumor. Prolonged overall survival went with higher T cell density in the blood.

Measured with immunoSEQ multiplex PCR; TCRdb has only the in-frame clones, and not every one. The sample has about 45,000 clones, about four fifths seen once. This CDR3 contains 17 residues. The V and J ends lost 2 bases and 4 bases respectively, with 19 bases between them. CDR1 MNHEY and CDR2 SMNVEV come from the germline V gene (reference sequence). Concerning this clone itself: Its antigen is not known.

The sequence derives from a man aged 35-75 years with stage III lung adenocarcinoma. The specimen comprised peripheral blood mononuclear cells, sampled before any cancer treatment. This rearrangement joins TRBV27 to TRBJ2-3, with D perhaps being TRBD1 or TRBD2 (5 bases each). Here the CDR3 DNA reads TGTGCCAGCAGTTTAGAGGGGCCCCACTCCACCTCAGATACGCAGTATTTT. This encodes CASSLEGPHSTSDTQYF.